The 8 T cell receptor beta chains given below trace back to one sample, sequenced in a study of beta chain features in type 1 diabetes. Overall study results and limits: Moderately but significantly shorter TCRB CDR3s were found in Type 1 diabetes patients in all four CD4+ subsets.

Investigators reverse transcribed all isolated RNA, so they sequenced expressed TCRB transcripts. Profiling relied on immunoSEQ multiplex PCR, and the TCRdb table lists in-frame clones only, not all of them. This table has a few hundred thousand clones, roughly 22% appearing once. Their antigens remain unidentified. Material for sequencing was naive CD4+ T cells from blood. The receptor source for this set is a middle-aged woman with type 1 diabetes.

A note on this clone: The same CDR3 also results from other DNA sequences found in this sample. The V call is TRBV9, the J call TRBJ2-3; a weak D match, TRBD2 (6 bases). CDR3 length equals 15 residues. V was trimmed by 1 base and J by 1 base, leaving 10 bases between them. Looked up from germline, CDR1 is SGDLS and CDR2 is YYNGEE. CDR3 sequence reads: CASSVTGRGTDTQYF. In DNA, the CDR3 is TGTGCCAGCAGCGTAACCGGGAGAGGCACAGATACGCAGTATTTT.

This clone has a handful of counts. The chain has TRBV29-1 and TRBJ2-7; TRBD1 matches at 7 bases. The germline V gene has CDR1 SQVTM and CDR2 ANQGSEA. The CDR3 is 14 amino acids. The trim removed 6 bases at V and 2 bases at J, leaving 10 bases unmatched. The CDR3 sequence is CSVGDRAGAYEQYF. The CDR3 region has the DNA TGCAGCGTGGGTGACAGGGCCGGCGCCTACGAGCAGTACTTC.

The chain links TRBV7-2 to TRBJ1-2; TRBD1 might be the D (5 bases). The germline CDR1 and CDR2 sequences are SGHTA and FQGNSA. Trimming left V 8 bases short and J 6 bases short, with 16 bases between. CDR3 length: 13 residues. The CDR3 region has the DNA TGTGCCAGCGGCGATGGGGGGGACCATGGCTACACCTTC. Its translation: CASGDGGDHGYTF.

This clone was counted between two and nine times. This chain joins TRBV4-3 and TRBJ1-3, with a possible D match to TRBD1 (6 bases). V was cut by 4 bases and J by 0 bases, with 19 bases left in between. The CDR3 contains 18 residues. The germline V gene has CDR1 LGHNA and CDR2 YSLEER. DNA for the CDR3: TGCGCCAGCAGCCCACGGTCCCGGGACATCTACTCTGGAAACACCATATATTTT. It codes for CASSPRSRDIYSGNTIYF.

The V and J genes are TRBV7-2 and TRBJ1-2; 8 bases agree with TRBD1. The V segment lost 1 base and the J segment 3 bases; nucleotides outside the gene matches: 10. The germline V gene encodes CDR1 SGHTA and CDR2 FQGNSA. The CDR3 spans 17 residues. The CDR3 DNA follows: TGTGCCAGCAGCTTAGAGGCAGGGGGCGCGTATGACTATGGCTACACCTTC. As protein: CASSLEAGGAYDYGYTF.

V gene TRBV7-2 combines with J gene TRBJ2-1; TRBD1 agrees at 7 bases. Germline CDR1 is SGHTA and CDR2 is FQGNSA. The CDR3 contains 15 residues. Trimming cost V 5 bases and J 0 bases; bases outside gene matches: 4. CDR3 residues: CASSEGQSSYNEQFF. The CDR3 nucleotides are TGTGCCAGCAGCGAGGGACAGAGCTCCTACAATGAGCAGTTCTTC.

This clone was seen more than once but under ten times. As DNA, the CDR3 is TGTGCCAGCAGCCTCGTGCTAGCTAGCGGGAGAAACACCGGGGAGCTGTTTTTT. Translated: CASSLVLASGRNTGELFF. The rearrangement links TRBV5-4 to TRBJ2-2; 10 positions agree with TRBD2. Trimming took 4 bases from V and 2 from J; bases not matched to a gene: 11. Germline loops: CDR1 SGHNT, CDR2 YYREEE (reference sequence). The CDR3 spans 18 residues.

In its sample, this clone was seen a few times. The chain has TRBV7-2 and TRBJ2-1; TRBD1 aligns across 8 bases. CDR1 is SGHTA, CDR2 FQGNSA, per germline. CDR3 length equals 14 residues. V dropped 0 bases and J dropped 8; count of bases not matched to a gene: 3. This CDR3 reads CASSLALQGDEQFF. CDR3 in DNA: TGTGCCAGCAGCTTAGCGCTACAGGGGGATGAGCAGTTCTTC.